Sequencing of this T cell receptor beta chain was carried out in a study of blood T cell repertoires in COVID-19. Study as a whole: The origin of the acute and convalescent COVID-19 samples was the United States, Italy and Spain. The cDNA or gDNA used as material had been derived from T cells, B-cell-depleted T cells, or PBMCs.

Trimming pared 5 bases from V and 8 bases from J, leaving 18 bases between. The germline V gene encodes CDR1 SEHNR and CDR2 FQNEAQ (reference sequence). The CDR3 sequence is 15 residues long. Method: immunoSEQ multiplex PCR; TCRdb's copy keeps in-frame clones and lacks some. This table has nearly 350,000 clones, about 83% appearing once. The sample comprised peripheral blood. The origin of this receptor is a man between 25 and 39 years old with active or convalescent COVID-19. The chain couples TRBV7-9 to TRBJ2-2, with D possibly TRBD2 on 6 matching bases. CDR3 sequence (DNA): TGTGCCAGCAGCACCCGGGACTTTCCTCGGGGGGAGCTGTTTTTT. It specifies CASSTRDFPRGELFF.